Listed below are T cell receptor beta chains from one sample, sequenced in a study of T-cell reconstitution after alpha-beta-depleted transplantation in children. In TCRdb, the PCR reads were re-called with MiXCR into one record per CDR3 protein. The sample lists about 610,000 distinct CDR3 sequences; under 12% were seen once. Sequences were derived from PBMCs from the stem cell graft donor, sampled from the stem cell graft. These receptors were collected from a human donor who donated a stem cell graft to a child with acute myeloid leukemia. The CDR3 runs from the conserved cysteine through the conserved F or W. A D gene is named only where the DNA matches it firmly. Where a row states a size, it is once, few, many or the class of an expanded clone; other rows omit it.

v_call: TRBV28; j_call: TRBJ1-2; d_call: .; clone_size: few; cdr3_aa: CASSPGRLKGYTF; cdr3_nt: TGTGCCAGCAGTCCCGGGAGGCTTAAGGGCTACACCTTC
v_call: TRBV20-1; j_call: TRBJ2-1; d_call: TRBD1; clone_size: few; cdr3_aa: CSARGQGQLNEQFF; cdr3_nt: TGCAGTGCTAGGGGACAGGGGCAACTCAATGAGCAGTTCTTC
v_call: TRBV5-5; j_call: TRBJ1-5; d_call: .; clone_size: few; cdr3_aa: CASSLVARVGSNQPQHF; cdr3_nt: TGTGCCAGCAGCTTGGTCGCCAGGGTCGGTAGCAATCAGCCCCAGCATTTT
v_call: TRBV20-1; j_call: TRBJ2-4; d_call: .; clone_size: .; cdr3_aa: CSAREPGAGAKNIQYF; cdr3_nt: TGCAGTGCTAGAGAACCGGGGGCGGGGGCCAAAAACATTCAGTACTTC
v_call: TRBV24-1; j_call: TRBJ2-2; d_call: .; clone_size: many; cdr3_aa: CATRAGRNTGELFF; cdr3_nt: TGTGCCACCAGGGCGGGACGGAACACCGGGGAGCTGTTTTTT
v_call: TRBV18; j_call: TRBJ2-2; d_call: .; clone_size: .; cdr3_aa: CASSPSLQGTGELFF; cdr3_nt: TGTGCCAGCTCACCATCGTTACAGGGAACCGGGGAGCTGTTTTTT
v_call: TRBV18; j_call: TRBJ2-3; d_call: .; clone_size: many; cdr3_aa: CASSPENRVTDTQYF; cdr3_nt: TGTGCCAGCTCACCAGAGAACCGGGTCACAGATACGCAGTATTTT
v_call: TRBV10-3; j_call: TRBJ1-5; d_call: .; clone_size: few; cdr3_aa: CAISESMVQPQHF; cdr3_nt: TGTGCCATCAGTGAGTCGATGGTTCAGCCCCAGCATTTT
v_call: TRBV5-1; j_call: TRBJ2-7; d_call: TRBD2; clone_size: few; cdr3_aa: CASSPRGTSGYEQYF; cdr3_nt: TGCGCCAGCAGCCCGCGCGGGACTAGCGGCTACGAGCAGTACTTC
v_call: TRBV5-1; j_call: TRBJ2-2; d_call: .; clone_size: many; cdr3_aa: CASSPFGGAATFGELFF; cdr3_nt: TGCGCCAGCAGCCCCTTTGGGGGAGCGGCCACATTCGGGGAGCTGTTTTTT
v_call: TRBV4-3; j_call: TRBJ2-7; d_call: .; clone_size: .; cdr3_aa: CASSQMWGSGYEQYF; cdr3_nt: TGCGCCAGCAGCCAAATGTGGGGGTCGGGCTACGAGCAGTACTTC
v_call: TRBV29-1; j_call: TRBJ2-6; d_call: TRBD2; clone_size: many; cdr3_aa: CSVGLPGTSGRPNSGANVLTF; cdr3_nt: TGCAGCGTTGGCCTACCAGGGACTAGCGGGAGACCAAACTCTGGGGCCAACGTCCTGACTTTC
v_call: TRBV20-1; j_call: TRBJ2-3; d_call: TRBD2; clone_size: few; cdr3_aa: CSARGTLTSGDSTDTQYF; cdr3_nt: TGCAGTGCTAGAGGAACCCTGACTAGCGGAGATAGCACAGATACGCAGTATTTT
v_call: TRBV6-1; j_call: TRBJ2-3; d_call: .; clone_size: many; cdr3_aa: CASRNTDTQYF; cdr3_nt: TGTGCCAGCAGGAACACAGATACGCAGTATTTT
v_call: TRBV7-6; j_call: TRBJ2-2; d_call: TRBD1; clone_size: .; cdr3_aa: CASSYRTGHNTGELFF; cdr3_nt: TGTGCCAGCAGTTATCGGACAGGGCACAACACCGGGGAGCTGTTTTTT
v_call: TRBV20-1; j_call: TRBJ2-1; d_call: TRBD2; clone_size: .; cdr3_aa: CSARPLAGSNEQFF; cdr3_nt: TGCAGTGCCCGACCACTAGCGGGGTCCAATGAGCAGTTCTTC
v_call: TRBV10-3; j_call: TRBJ1-6; d_call: TRBD1; clone_size: .; cdr3_aa: CAIRSGQGAGSPLHF; cdr3_nt: TGTGCCATCAGGAGCGGACAGGGGGCCGGTTCACCCCTCCACTTT
v_call: TRBV5-1; j_call: TRBJ1-1; d_call: .; clone_size: few; cdr3_aa: CASSPGSHQNAEAFF; cdr3_nt: TGCGCCAGCAGCCCCGGGTCCCATCAAAATGCTGAAGCTTTCTTT
v_call: TRBV4-3; j_call: TRBJ2-1; d_call: TRBD2; clone_size: few; cdr3_aa: CASSQDSVSGGGNEQFF; cdr3_nt: TGCGCCAGCAGCCAAGATTCAGTAAGCGGCGGGGGAAATGAGCAGTTCTTC
v_call: TRBV12-3/TRBV12-4; j_call: TRBJ2-2; d_call: TRBD1; clone_size: .; cdr3_aa: CASSPQGAGGELFF; cdr3_nt: TGTGCCAGCAGTCCTCAGGGGGCAGGCGGGGAGCTGTTTTTT
v_call: TRBV5-1; j_call: TRBJ2-2; d_call: TRBD2; clone_size: few; cdr3_aa: CASLPLPTSGAGELFF; cdr3_nt: TGCGCCAGCCTACCTCTTCCGACTAGCGGGGCCGGGGAGCTGTTTTTT
v_call: TRBV6-1; j_call: TRBJ2-3; d_call: TRBD2; clone_size: many; cdr3_aa: CASKLAGGRTDTQYF; cdr3_nt: TGTGCCAGCAAACTAGCGGGAGGTAGAACAGATACGCAGTATTTT
v_call: TRBV7-7; j_call: TRBJ2-1; d_call: .; clone_size: many; cdr3_aa: CASSSPGDEQFF; cdr3_nt: TGTGCTAGCAGCTCACCGGGAGATGAGCAGTTCTTC
v_call: TRBV9; j_call: TRBJ1-5; d_call: TRBD1; clone_size: few; cdr3_aa: CASSAGTGGNPNQPQHF; cdr3_nt: TGTGCCAGCAGCGCAGGGACAGGGGGGAACCCCAATCAGCCCCAGCATTTT
v_call: TRBV7-8; j_call: TRBJ2-5; d_call: .; clone_size: .; cdr3_aa: CASSLGRRREETQYF; cdr3_nt: TGTGCCAGCAGCTTGGGCAGGAGGCGAGAAGAGACCCAGTACTTC
v_call: TRBV20-1; j_call: TRBJ2-3; d_call: TRBD2; clone_size: .; cdr3_aa: CSARDASGRVTDTQYF; cdr3_nt: TGCAGTGCTAGAGATGCGAGCGGGAGGGTTACAGATACGCAGTATTTT
v_call: TRBV7-2; j_call: TRBJ2-3; d_call: .; clone_size: many; cdr3_aa: CASSLAPITDTQYF; cdr3_nt: TGTGCCAGCAGCTTAGCGCCCATCACAGATACGCAGTATTTT
v_call: TRBV5-1; j_call: TRBJ2-3; d_call: .; clone_size: many; cdr3_aa: CASSLVTGDTQYF; cdr3_nt: TGCGCCAGCAGCTTGGTAACGGGGGATACGCAGTATTTT
v_call: TRBV6-2/TRBV6-3; j_call: TRBJ2-7; d_call: TRBD1; clone_size: many; cdr3_aa: CASSYYHRQGSEQYF; cdr3_nt: TGTGCCAGCAGTTACTACCATCGACAGGGTAGCGAGCAGTACTTC
v_call: TRBV3-1; j_call: TRBJ2-4; d_call: TRBD1; clone_size: few; cdr3_aa: CASSPGTGGLEYF; cdr3_nt: TGTGCCAGCAGCCCAGGGACAGGGGGACTAGAGTACTTC
v_call: TRBV10-3; j_call: TRBJ2-2; d_call: TRBD1; clone_size: many; cdr3_aa: CAIRPGTDSTGELFF; cdr3_nt: TGTGCCATCAGGCCCGGGACAGATAGCACCGGGGAGCTGTTTTTT
v_call: TRBV29-1; j_call: TRBJ2-1; d_call: .; clone_size: few; cdr3_aa: CSVERGTHGNEQFF; cdr3_nt: TGCAGCGTTGAGAGGGGTACACATGGCAATGAGCAGTTCTTC
v_call: TRBV7-2; j_call: TRBJ1-4; d_call: .; clone_size: many; cdr3_aa: CASSPGPGTQKLFF; cdr3_nt: TGTGCCAGCAGCCCAGGACCCGGAACGCAAAAACTGTTTTTT
v_call: TRBV20-1; j_call: TRBJ1-4; d_call: .; clone_size: .; cdr3_aa: CSARVLRDPNEKLFF; cdr3_nt: TGCAGTGCTAGAGTGTTGAGGGATCCCAATGAAAAACTGTTTTTT
v_call: TRBV4-2; j_call: TRBJ2-1; d_call: TRBD2; clone_size: few; cdr3_aa: CASSQVRGAGGLYNEQFF; cdr3_nt: TGTGCCAGCAGCCAAGTAAGGGGGGCGGGAGGTTTATACAATGAGCAGTTCTTC
v_call: TRBV20-1; j_call: TRBJ2-3; d_call: TRBD2; clone_size: many; cdr3_aa: CSARDPGRATDTQYF; cdr3_nt: TGCAGTGCTAGAGATCCTGGGAGGGCGACAGATACGCAGTATTTT
v_call: TRBV6-2/TRBV6-3; j_call: TRBJ2-2; d_call: .; clone_size: .; cdr3_aa: CASSWSRASGTGELFF; cdr3_nt: TGTGCCAGCAGTTGGAGCCGGGCCTCCGGGACCGGGGAGCTGTTTTTT
v_call: TRBV7-4; j_call: TRBJ2-5; d_call: .; clone_size: few; cdr3_aa: CASRPRAFAGPRLQETQYF; cdr3_nt: TGTGCCAGCAGACCTAGGGCATTTGCGGGACCTCGATTACAAGAGACCCAGTACTTC
v_call: TRBV27; j_call: TRBJ1-1; d_call: TRBD1; clone_size: .; cdr3_aa: CASTGRDRGFGNTEAFF; cdr3_nt: TGTGCCAGCACTGGACGGGACAGGGGATTCGGGAACACTGAAGCTTTCTTT
v_call: TRBV30; j_call: TRBJ2-3; d_call: .; clone_size: .; cdr3_aa: CAWSVGPLGLSTDTQYF; cdr3_nt: TGTGCCTGGAGTGTAGGCCCACTAGGGCTTAGCACAGATACGCAGTATTTT
v_call: TRBV7-9; j_call: TRBJ2-2; d_call: TRBD2; clone_size: .; cdr3_aa: CATRVGEGTGELFF; cdr3_nt: TGTGCCACCCGCGTCGGGGAGGGCACCGGGGAGCTGTTTTTT
v_call: TRBV2; j_call: TRBJ2-7; d_call: TRBD1; clone_size: .; cdr3_aa: CARSEDREAEQYF; cdr3_nt: TGTGCCAGATCCGAGGACAGGGAGGCCGAGCAGTACTTC
v_call: TRBV4-3; j_call: TRBJ2-5; d_call: TRBD1; clone_size: .; cdr3_aa: CASSQDTGARGQTQYF; cdr3_nt: TGCGCCAGCAGCCAAGATACAGGGGCCCGCGGCCAGACCCAGTACTTC
v_call: TRBV20-1; j_call: TRBJ2-7; d_call: .; clone_size: .; cdr3_aa: CSASFQGGYEQYF; cdr3_nt: TGCAGTGCTAGCTTCCAGGGAGGCTACGAGCAGTACTTC
v_call: TRBV5-1; j_call: TRBJ2-1; d_call: .; clone_size: many; cdr3_aa: CASSLKGNEQFF; cdr3_nt: TGCGCCAGCAGCTTGAAGGGGAATGAGCAGTTCTTC
v_call: TRBV7-9; j_call: TRBJ1-1; d_call: .; clone_size: many; cdr3_aa: CASSHPTREAFF; cdr3_nt: TGTGCCAGCAGTCACCCCACGCGGGAGGCTTTCTTT
v_call: TRBV20-1; j_call: TRBJ2-7; d_call: TRBD1; clone_size: .; cdr3_aa: CSAEGQESSYEQYF; cdr3_nt: TGCAGTGCTGAAGGACAGGAAAGCTCCTACGAGCAGTACTTC
v_call: TRBV20-1; j_call: TRBJ2-7; d_call: TRBD2; clone_size: many; cdr3_aa: CSAKKGSLAVSYEQYF; cdr3_nt: TGCAGTGCTAAGAAGGGGAGTCTAGCGGTATCCTACGAGCAGTACTTC
v_call: TRBV15; j_call: TRBJ2-1; d_call: TRBD1; clone_size: .; cdr3_aa: CATSSQQGNEQFF; cdr3_nt: TGTGCCACCAGCAGTCAACAGGGGAATGAGCAGTTCTTC
v_call: TRBV20-1; j_call: TRBJ2-3; d_call: .; clone_size: few; cdr3_aa: CSAPKQGRDGTQYF; cdr3_nt: TGCAGTGCACCGAAACAAGGCCGGGATGGTACGCAGTATTTT